Presented here are 20 T cell receptor beta chains from one specimen sequenced in a study of cytomegalovirus exposure and HLA in healthy donors. Amplification used 60 Vbeta primers and 13 Jbeta primers. The protocol was immunoSEQ multiplex PCR, while the TCRdb copy is restricted to in-frame clones and leaves out a portion. The sample consists of 100,000 to 150,000 clones, around 70% of them appearing once. The sample was PBMCs. The receptors shown here come from a woman in her 40s in good health and CMV-seronegative.

The chain employs TRBV7-2 and TRBJ2-5; 12 nucleotides match TRBD2. The better agreement between TRBJ2-7 and the DNA end casts doubt on the J call. The CDR3 is made up of 16 amino acids. Germline CDR1 is SGHTA and CDR2 is FQGNSA. The DNA for the CDR3 is TGTGCCAGCAGCTTAGCCCGGACTAGCGGGGACTACGAGCAGTACTTC. The encoded protein is CASSLARTSGDYEQYF.

With respect to this clone: Compared with germline, one end of the junction differs, possibly owing to a read error. For the CDR3, the DNA is TGTTCCAGCAGCACTCAGGGAGCGGGCCTCTATGGCTACACCTTC. Protein sequence: CSSSTQGAGLYGYTF. The rearrangement uses TRBV7-9 and TRBJ1-2; maybe TRBD1 (5 bases). This CDR3 spans 15 amino acids. CDR1 is SEHNR, CDR2 FQNEAQ, per germline (reference sequence).

This chain connects TRBV9 to TRBJ1-6; TRBD1 matches 9 bases. J was trimmed by 7 bases and V by 0 bases; bases with no gene match: 5. The CDR3 totals 16 residues. Per the germline V gene, CDR1 is SGDLS and CDR2 is YYNGEE. CDR3 bases: TGTGCCAGCAGCGTAGGGCCCGGGACAGGGAATTCACCCCTCCACTTT. This gives the protein CASSVGPGTGNSPLHF.

The chain links TRBV27 to TRBJ1-3, with 10 positions matching TRBD1. The CDR3 runs 16 residues. Germline V gives CDR1 MNHEY, CDR2 SMNVEV (reference sequence). Trimming cost V 5 bases and J 0 bases; bases outside gene matches: 4. CDR3 residues: CASSVGTGDSGNTIYF. For the CDR3, the DNA is TGTGCCAGCAGTGTCGGGACAGGGGACTCTGGAAACACCATATATTTT.

V is TRBV6-5 and J is TRBJ2-1, with TRBD1 as a possible D gene (6 bases). CDR1 is MNHEY, CDR2 SVGAGI, per germline. V gave up 6 bases and J gave up 4 bases, with 10 bases separating them. There are 13 residues in the CDR3. The CDR3, as DNA: TGTGCCAGCAGAGGACAGAGATACAATGAGCAGTTCTTC. Amino acid sequence: CASRGQRYNEQFF.

The chain carries TRBV11-2 and TRBJ2-1; D uncertain. Germline CDR1 SGHAT, CDR2 FQNNGV. V lost 6 bases and J lost 4, with 10 bases in between. The CDR3 has 13 residues. The CDR3 loop reads CASRRIRYNEQFF. CDR3 sequence (DNA): TGTGCCAGCAGAAGGATCAGGTACAATGAGCAGTTCTTC.

CDR3 sequence (DNA): TGTGCCAGCAGCCAGACTAGCGGGGGTTACAATGAGCAGTTCTTC. Translated, it gives CASSQTSGGYNEQFF. The chain recombines TRBV4-2 with TRBJ2-1; 12 bases agree with TRBD2. This CDR3 comprises 15 residues. CDR1 LGHNA and CDR2 YNFKEQ come from the germline V gene. The junction had 1 base not matched to a gene; V was cut back by 3 bases and J by 4 bases.

There are a few counts of this clone. J is TRBJ2-7 and V is TRBV7-2, with D perhaps TRBD2 (5 bases). The germline CDR1 and CDR2 sequences are SGHTA and FQGNSA. Trimming left V 5 bases short and J 0 bases short, with 14 bases between. The CDR3 loop spans 15 amino acids. CDR3 protein: CASSPSRALSYEQYF. The DNA of the CDR3 is TGTGCCAGCAGCCCCTCGCGGGCCCTCTCCTACGAGCAGTACTTC. The variable domain in full, completed from reference TRBV7-2 and TRBJ2-7, reads GAGVSQSPSNKVTEKGKDVELRCDPISGHTALYWYRQSLGQGLEFLIYFQGNSAPDKSGLPSDRFSAERTGGSVSTLTIQRTQQEDSAVYLCASSPSRALSYEQYFGPGTRLTVT.

This clone was seen once. The CDR3 protein is CASSWNPQKNTEAFF. CDR3 sequence (DNA): TGCGCCAGCAGCTGGAACCCACAGAAGAACACTGAAGCTTTCTTT. The chain recombines TRBV5-1 with TRBJ1-1; no clear D. The CDR3 is 15 residues long. V was trimmed by 3 bases and J by 1 base, leaving 13 bases between them. From germline, CDR1 is SGHRS and CDR2 YFSETQ.

The chain recombines TRBV9 with TRBJ2-3, with TRBD2 identical over 11 bases. The CDR3 has 16 residues. Germline CDR1 reads SGDLS; CDR2 reads YYNGEE. V was pared by 6 bases and J by 0 bases, with 6 bases of the junction left unmatched. The chain's CDR3 is CASTQTSGTSTDTQYF. The CDR3, as DNA: TGTGCCAGCACCCAGACTAGCGGGACTAGCACAGATACGCAGTATTTT.

The V call is TRBV7-3, the J call TRBJ2-1; 10 bases match TRBD2. The CDR3 consists of 16 residues. The V and J ends lost 5 bases and 7 bases, in that order; junction bases with no gene match: 11. CDR1 is SGHTA and CDR2 is FQGTGA in the germline V gene. CDR3 residues: CASSPTGLAGVNEQFF. The CDR3 DNA reads as TGTGCCAGCAGCCCTACAGGGCTAGCGGGAGTAAATGAGCAGTTCTTC. The full variable domain, completed using reference TRBV7-3 and TRBJ2-1, is GAGVSQTPSNKVTEKGKYVELRCDPISGHTALYWYRQSLGQGPEFLIYFQGTGAADDSGLPNDRFFAVRPEGSVSTLKIQRTERGDSAVYLCASSPTGLAGVNEQFFGPGTRLTVL.

The rearrangement uses TRBV7-2 and TRBJ2-4; TRBD1 agrees at 8 bases. This CDR3 contains 13 residues. Trimming cost V 3 bases and J 9 bases; bases outside gene matches: 4. In germline, CDR1 is SGHTA, CDR2 FQGNSA. This CDR3 reads CASSFRGTGIQYF. Written as DNA, the CDR3 is TGTGCCAGCAGCTTTCGCGGGACAGGCATTCAGTACTTC.

A few counts support this clone. CDR3 nucleotide sequence: TGTGCCAGCAGGAAACCGGGACAGGGGGCCGGTGAGCAGTTCTTC. It is translated as CASRKPGQGAGEQFF. The rearrangement uses TRBV6-5 and TRBJ2-1; 12 bases fit TRBD1. The CDR3 has 15 amino acids. V dropped 6 bases and J dropped 9; count of bases not matched to a gene: 9. CDR1 is MNHEY and CDR2 is SVGAGI in the germline V gene.

This chain uses TRBV9 with TRBJ1-2; D possibly corresponds to TRBD1 (6 bases). Germline loops: CDR1 SGDLS, CDR2 YYNGEE. V lost 0 bases and J 4 bases, leaving 16 bases between the germline ends. CDR3 length equals 16 residues. The DNA of the CDR3 is TGTGCCAGCAGCGTAGGGGGGGGACACACCACCTATGGCTACACCTTC. Its translation is CASSVGGGHTTYGYTF.

Remarks on this clone: The junction differs from germline at one of its ends, possibly a read error. The chain employs TRBV25-1 and TRBJ1-1, with 8 bases matching TRBD1. Germline CDR1 reads MGHDK; CDR2 reads SYGVNS. The CDR3 contains 12 residues. The chain's CDR3 is CASSEYLHGQGF. The CDR3 DNA is TGTGCCAGCAGTGAATACCTCCATGGACAGGGTTTT. Full variable domain (outside the CDR3, taken from reference TRBV25-1 and TRBJ1-1): EADIYQTPRYLVIGTGKKITLECSQTMGHDKMYWYQQDPGMELHLIHYSYGVNSTEKGDLSSESTVSRIRTEHFPLTLESARPSHTSQYLCASSEYLHGQGFGQGTRLTVV.

The count of this clone is one. This chain connects TRBV14 to TRBJ2-7; D perhaps matches TRBD2 (5 bases). V was clipped by 4 bases and J by 2 bases, with 12 bases between them. This CDR3 region has 14 residues. The germline gives CDR1 SGHDN, CDR2 FVKESK. CDR3 in DNA: TGTGCCAGCAGCCCGCATGAGGGTACCTACGAGCAGTACTTC. Translated, it gives CASSPHEGTYEQYF. The full variable domain, in which reference TRBV14 and TRBJ2-7 provide the parts outside the CDR3, is EAGVTQFPSHSVIEKGQTVTLRCDPISGHDNLYWYRRVMGKEIKFLLHFVKESKQDESGMPNNRFLAERTGGTYSTLKVQPAELEDSGVYFCASSPHEGTYEQYFGPGTRLTVT.

J is TRBJ1-2 and V is TRBV9; D remains ambiguous. Looked up from germline, CDR1 is SGDLS and CDR2 is YYNGEE. This CDR3 is 16 amino acids long. V was trimmed by 5 bases and J by 4 bases, leaving 21 bases between them. The CDR3 DNA follows: TGTGCCAGCAGTGGGGATCGGGGAGAGAGGTCCTATGGCTACACCTTC. Encoded protein: CASSGDRGERSYGYTF.

This clone was counted between two and nine times. The V and J genes are TRBV7-8 and TRBJ2-2; tentative D call: TRBD1 (6 bases). The CDR3 covers 14 residues. Germline V gene sequence: CDR1 SGHVS, CDR2 FQNEAQ. Trimming cost V 8 bases and J 7 bases, with 17 bases left between them. CDR3 protein: CASRLLRGNGELFF. In DNA form, the CDR3 reads TGTGCCAGCCGACTTTTGAGGGGGAACGGGGAGCTGTTTTTT.

The chain has TRBV10-3 and TRBJ2-7; TRBD1 matches at 8 bases. CDR1 and CDR2 from the germline V gene are ENHRY and SYGVKD. The V segment lost 4 bases and the J segment 6 bases; nucleotides outside the gene matches: 5. The CDR3 totals 13 residues. CDR3 amino acids: CAISASDRAEQYF. As DNA, the CDR3 is TGTGCCATCAGTGCCTCGGACAGGGCCGAGCAGTACTTC.

This chain joins TRBV2 and TRBJ1-4; TRBD1 matches 7 bases. Germline V lookup: CDR1 SNHLY, CDR2 FYNNEI. Trimming at V came to 8 bases and at J to 0 bases, leaving 6 bases not matched to a gene. This CDR3 has 15 amino acids. The CDR3 loop is CASVGQDSTNEKLFF. The CDR3 bases are TGTGCCAGCGTCGGACAGGATTCAACTAATGAAAAACTGTTTTTT.